The present T cell receptor beta chain was sequenced within a study of T cells in tumors after PD-1 blockade. Study context: Mean per tumor sample: tens of thousands of templates (about 500-100,000), 6,000 to 6,500 unique clonotypes.

Sequencing used immunoSEQ multiplex PCR; TCRdb keeps in-frame clones, though not all of them. Among 3,900 or so clones listed, approximately 73% were seen once. Per the germline V gene, CDR1 is SGHRS and CDR2 is YFSETQ. With 2 bases removed from V and 1 base from J, the gap between germline ends came to 10 bases. The CDR3 extends over 14 amino acids. Time point of the sample: first of two pre-therapy site-matched biopsies 2 to 3 months apart. Sequences were derived from tumor tissue, sampled before anti-PD-1 treatment. The V call is TRBV5-1, the J call TRBJ2-7; D is perhaps TRBD1 (6 bases). The sequence was obtained from a human donor with basal cell carcinoma. CDR3 protein: CASSFTQGSYEQYF. The CDR3, as DNA: TGCGCCAGCAGCTTTACTCAGGGGTCCTACGAGCAGTACTTC.